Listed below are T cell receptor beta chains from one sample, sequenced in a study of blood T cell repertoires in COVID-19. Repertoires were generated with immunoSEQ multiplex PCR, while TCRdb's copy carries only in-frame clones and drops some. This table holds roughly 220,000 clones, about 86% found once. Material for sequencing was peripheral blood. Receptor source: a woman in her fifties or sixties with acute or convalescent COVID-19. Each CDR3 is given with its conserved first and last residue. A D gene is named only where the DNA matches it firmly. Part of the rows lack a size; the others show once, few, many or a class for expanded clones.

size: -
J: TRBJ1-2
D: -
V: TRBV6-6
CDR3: CASSYVDRIYGYTF
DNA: TGTGCCAGCAGTTACGTAGACAGAATCTATGGCTACACCTTC

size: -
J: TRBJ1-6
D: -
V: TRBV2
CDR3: CASSVRTAYNSPLHF
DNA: TGTGCCAGCAGTGTCAGGACAGCATATAATTCACCCCTCCACTTT

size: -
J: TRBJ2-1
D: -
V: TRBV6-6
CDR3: CASSYSGDNSYNEQFF
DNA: TGTGCCAGCAGTTACTCGGGGGACAATTCCTACAATGAGCAGTTCTTC

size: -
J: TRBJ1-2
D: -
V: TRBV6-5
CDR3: CASSSPLYGYTF
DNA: TGTGCCAGCAGTTCCCCCCTCTATGGCTACACCTTC

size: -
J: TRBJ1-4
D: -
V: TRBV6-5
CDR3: CASSYSRGDEKLFF
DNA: TGTGCCAGCAGTTACTCGAGAGGTGATGAAAAACTGTTTTTT

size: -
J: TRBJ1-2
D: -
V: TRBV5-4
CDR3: CASSSRGIYGYTF
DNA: TGTGCCAGCAGTTCTAGGGGGATCTATGGCTACACCTTC

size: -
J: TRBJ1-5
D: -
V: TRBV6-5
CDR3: CASSYSGQGNQPQHF
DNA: TGTGCCAGCAGTTACTCGGGGCAGGGCAATCAGCCCCAGCATTTT

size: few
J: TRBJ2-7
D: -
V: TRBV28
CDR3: CASSPSGQSSYEQYF
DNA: TGTGCCAGCAGTCCATCGGGACAAAGCTCCTACGAGCAGTACTTC

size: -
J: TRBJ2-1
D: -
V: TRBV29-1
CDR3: CSVESPGHRSYNEQFF
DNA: TGCAGCGTTGAATCGCCGGGACACCGCTCCTACAATGAGCAGTTCTTC

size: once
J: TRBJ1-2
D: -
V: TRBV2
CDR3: CASMGREKNGYTF
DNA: TGTGCCAGCATGGGCCGGGAGAAGAATGGCTACACCTTC

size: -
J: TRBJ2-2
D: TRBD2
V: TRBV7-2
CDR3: CASSLWSVAGPTGELFF
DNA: TGTGCCAGCAGCTTGTGGTCGGTAGCGGGGCCTACCGGGGAGCTGTTTTTT

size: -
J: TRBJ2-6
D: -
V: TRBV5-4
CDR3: CASSFLGQPGANVLTF
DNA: TGTGCCAGCAGCTTTTTGGGGCAACCTGGGGCCAACGTCCTGACTTTC

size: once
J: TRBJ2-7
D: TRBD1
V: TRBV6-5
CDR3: CASRGTGVSYEQYF
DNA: TGTGCCAGCAGAGGGACAGGGGTCTCCTACGAGCAGTACTTC

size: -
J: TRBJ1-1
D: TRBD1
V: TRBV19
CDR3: CASTTDRARNAEAFF
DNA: TGTGCCAGTACCACGGACAGGGCAAGGAATGCTGAAGCTTTCTTT

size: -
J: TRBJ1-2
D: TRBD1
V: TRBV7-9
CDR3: CASAAQGDYGYTF
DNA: TGTGCCAGCGCTGCCCAGGGGGACTATGGCTACACCTTC

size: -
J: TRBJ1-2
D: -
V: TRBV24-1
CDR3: CATSDPQVGLGGYTF
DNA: TGTGCCACCAGTGATCCCCAGGTGGGGCTAGGCGGCTACACCTTC

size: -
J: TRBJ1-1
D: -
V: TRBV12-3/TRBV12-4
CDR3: CASSTPTGRGFF
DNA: TGTGCCAGCAGTACACCCACAGGGAGGGGTTTCTTT

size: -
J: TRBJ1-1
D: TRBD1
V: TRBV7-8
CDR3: CASSLTPGGHNTEAFF
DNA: TGTGCCAGCAGCCTCACGCCAGGGGGGCACAACACTGAAGCTTTCTTT

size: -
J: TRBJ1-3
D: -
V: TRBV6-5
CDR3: CASSYEPGNGNTIYF
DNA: TGTGCCAGCAGTTACGAGCCGGGAAATGGAAACACCATATATTTT

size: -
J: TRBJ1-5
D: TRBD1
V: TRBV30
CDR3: CAWSRGTENQPQHF
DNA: TGTGCCTGGAGTCGGGGGACAGAGAATCAGCCCCAGCATTTT

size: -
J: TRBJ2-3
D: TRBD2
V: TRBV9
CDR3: CASSPSRVRGGLADTQYF
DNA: TGTGCCAGCAGCCCCTCTCGGGTGCGGGGGGGCCTCGCAGATACGCAGTATTTT

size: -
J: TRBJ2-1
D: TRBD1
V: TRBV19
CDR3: CASSIVGTGINEQFF
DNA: TGTGCCAGTAGTATAGTAGGGACAGGGATCAATGAGCAGTTCTTC

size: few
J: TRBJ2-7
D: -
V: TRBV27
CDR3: CAIREKYF
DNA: TGTGCCATCCGGGAGAAGTACTTC

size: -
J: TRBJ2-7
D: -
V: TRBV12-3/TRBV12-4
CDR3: CASNGQGGLKQYF
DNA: TGTGCCAGCAATGGGCAGGGGGGTCTTAAGCAGTACTTC

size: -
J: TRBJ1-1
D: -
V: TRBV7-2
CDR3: CASRESGYTEAFF
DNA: TGTGCCAGCCGGGAATCCGGGTACACTGAAGCTTTCTTT

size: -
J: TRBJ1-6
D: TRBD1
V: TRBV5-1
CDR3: CASSLAPGQQTNSPLHF
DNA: TGCGCCAGCAGCTTGGCGCCGGGACAGCAGACCAATTCACCCCTCCACTTT

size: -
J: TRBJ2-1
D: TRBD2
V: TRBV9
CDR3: CARICGGLSNEQFF
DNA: TGTGCCAGAATTTGCGGGGGACTTTCCAATGAGCAGTTCTTC

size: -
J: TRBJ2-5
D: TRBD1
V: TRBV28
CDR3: CASSPGTGDQETQYF
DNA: TGTGCCAGCAGCCCCGGGACAGGGGACCAAGAGACCCAGTACTTC

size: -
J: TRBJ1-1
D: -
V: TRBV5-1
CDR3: CASSGLNTEAFF
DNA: TGCGCCAGCAGCGGACTTAACACTGAAGCTTTCTTT

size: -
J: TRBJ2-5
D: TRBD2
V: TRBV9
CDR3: CASSVAGGPKETQYF
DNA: TGTGCCAGCAGCGTAGCGGGGGGGCCCAAAGAGACCCAGTACTTC

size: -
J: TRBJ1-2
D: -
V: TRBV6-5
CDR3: CASGNGGYGYTF
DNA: TGTGCCAGCGGGAACGGAGGCTATGGCTACACCTTC

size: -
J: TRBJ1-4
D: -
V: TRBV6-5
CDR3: CASSPNHDRYEKLFF
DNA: TGTGCCAGCAGTCCGAACCACGACAGATATGAAAAACTGTTTTTT

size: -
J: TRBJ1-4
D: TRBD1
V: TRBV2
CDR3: CASSDHRGTYEKLFF
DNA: TGTGCCAGCAGTGATCACAGGGGGACTTATGAAAAACTGTTTTTT

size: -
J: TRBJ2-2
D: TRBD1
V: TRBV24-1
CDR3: CATSDSGQGPTGELFF
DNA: TGTGCCACCAGTGATTCTGGACAGGGTCCCACCGGGGAGCTGTTTTTT

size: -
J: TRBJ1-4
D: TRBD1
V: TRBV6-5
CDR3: CASRGTGTNEKLFF
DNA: TGTGCCAGCAGGGGGACAGGGACAAATGAAAAACTGTTTTTT

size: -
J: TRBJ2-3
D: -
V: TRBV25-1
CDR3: CASSDYTTDTQYF
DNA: TGTGCCAGCAGCGATTACACAACAGATACGCAGTATTTT

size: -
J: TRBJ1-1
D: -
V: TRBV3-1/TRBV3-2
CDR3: CASSLYRDTATEAFF
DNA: TGTGCCAGCAGCCTCTACCGGGACACAGCCACTGAAGCTTTCTTT

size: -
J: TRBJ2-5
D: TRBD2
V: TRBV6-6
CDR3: CASSPPTSGGGETQYF
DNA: TGTGCCAGCAGTCCGCCGACTAGCGGGGGAGGAGAGACCCAGTACTTC

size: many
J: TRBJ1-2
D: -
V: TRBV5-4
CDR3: CASSVTGRYGYTF
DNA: TGTGCCAGCAGCGTCACAGGCCGCTATGGCTACACCTTC

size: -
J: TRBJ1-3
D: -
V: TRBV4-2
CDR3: CASSQYSREGNTIYF
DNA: TGTGCCAGCAGCCAATATTCGAGGGAAGGAAACACCATATATTTT

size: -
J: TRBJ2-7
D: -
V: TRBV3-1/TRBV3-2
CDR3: CASSQRGSASYEQYF
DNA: TGTGCCAGCAGCCAAAGGGGGTCGGCCTCATACGAGCAGTACTTC

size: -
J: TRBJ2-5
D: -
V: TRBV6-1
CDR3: CASSERLGSQWTQYF
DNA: TGTGCCAGCAGTGAGCGTCTGGGCAGCCAGTGGACCCAGTACTTC

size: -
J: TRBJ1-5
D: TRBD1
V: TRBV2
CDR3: CASSVQGPNQPQHF
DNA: TGTGCCAGCAGTGTACAGGGGCCCAATCAGCCCCAGCATTTT

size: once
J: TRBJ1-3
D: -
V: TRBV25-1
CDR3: CASRSAGYTGNTIYF
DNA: TGTGCCAGCAGGAGCGCAGGGTATACTGGAAACACCATATATTTT

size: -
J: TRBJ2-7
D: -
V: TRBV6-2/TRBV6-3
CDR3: CASSITGNEQYF
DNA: TGTGCCAGCAGCATTACGGGGAACGAGCAGTACTTC

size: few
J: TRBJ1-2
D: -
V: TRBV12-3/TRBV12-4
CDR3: CASSLGAGHGYTF
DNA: TGTGCCAGCAGTTTAGGGGCAGGGCATGGCTACACCTTC

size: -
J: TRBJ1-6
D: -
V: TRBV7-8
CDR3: CASSIRDMGNSPLHF
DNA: TGTGCCAGCAGCATTAGGGACATGGGGAATTCACCCCTCCACTTT

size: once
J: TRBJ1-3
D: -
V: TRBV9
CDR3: CASSNGGTSGNTIYF
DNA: TGTGCCAGCAGTAATGGGGGGACTTCTGGAAACACCATATATTTT

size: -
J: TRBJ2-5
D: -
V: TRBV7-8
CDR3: CASRPLWPYQETQYF
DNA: TGTGCCAGCAGACCCCTGTGGCCGTACCAAGAGACCCAGTACTTC

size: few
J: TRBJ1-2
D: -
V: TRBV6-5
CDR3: CASSYSTTGYYGYTF
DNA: TGTGCCAGCAGTTACTCGACAACAGGCTATTATGGCTACACCTTC

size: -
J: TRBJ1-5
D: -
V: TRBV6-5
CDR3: CASSDSLNQPQHF
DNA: TGTGCCAGCAGCGACAGTCTCAATCAGCCCCAGCATTTT

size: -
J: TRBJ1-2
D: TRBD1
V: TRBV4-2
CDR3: CASSQEQGAPYYGYTF
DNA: TGTGCCAGCAGCCAGGAACAGGGGGCGCCTTACTATGGCTACACCTTC

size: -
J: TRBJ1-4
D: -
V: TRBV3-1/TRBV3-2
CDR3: CASSQVGQKLFF
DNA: TGTGCCAGCAGCCAAGTTGGCCAGAAACTGTTTTTT

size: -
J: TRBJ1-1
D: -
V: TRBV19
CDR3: CASTIWGGGAFF
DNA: TGTGCCAGTACCATATGGGGTGGAGGAGCTTTCTTT